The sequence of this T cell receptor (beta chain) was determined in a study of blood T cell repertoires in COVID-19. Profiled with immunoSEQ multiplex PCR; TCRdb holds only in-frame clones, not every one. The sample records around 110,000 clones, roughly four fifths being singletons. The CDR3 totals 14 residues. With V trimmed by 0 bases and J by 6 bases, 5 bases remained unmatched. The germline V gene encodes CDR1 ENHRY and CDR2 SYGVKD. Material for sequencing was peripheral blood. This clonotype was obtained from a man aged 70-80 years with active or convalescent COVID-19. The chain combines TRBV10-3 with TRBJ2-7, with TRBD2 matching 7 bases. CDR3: CAISESIRGGEQYF. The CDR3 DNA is TGTGCCATCAGTGAGTCGATTCGCGGGGGCGAGCAGTACTTC.